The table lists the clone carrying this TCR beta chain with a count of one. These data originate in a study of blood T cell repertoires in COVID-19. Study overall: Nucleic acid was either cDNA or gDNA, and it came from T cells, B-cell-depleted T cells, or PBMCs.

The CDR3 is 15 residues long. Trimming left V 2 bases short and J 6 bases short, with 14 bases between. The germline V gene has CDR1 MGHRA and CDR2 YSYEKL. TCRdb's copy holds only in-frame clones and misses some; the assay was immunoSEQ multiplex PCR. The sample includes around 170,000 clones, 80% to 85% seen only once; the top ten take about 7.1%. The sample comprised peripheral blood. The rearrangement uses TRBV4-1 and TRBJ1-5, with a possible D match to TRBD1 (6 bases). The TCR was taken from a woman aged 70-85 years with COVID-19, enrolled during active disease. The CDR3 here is CASSQPGGLRQPQHF. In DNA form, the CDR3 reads TGCGCCAGCAGCCAACCCGGGGGGCTCCGTCAGCCCCAGCATTTT.